Shown below are 30 T cell receptor beta chains from a single sample sequenced in a study of T cells in Graves' hyperthyroidism and ophthalmopathy. Researchers amplified the TCR beta CDR3 regions from RNA transcripts. First-round RT-PCR with HTBI primers amplified the TCR CDR3 region. Using its own MiXCR run on the multiplex PCR reads, TCRdb lists one record per CDR3 protein. This table has about 640,000 distinct CDR3 sequences, 14% appearing once. The specimen sequenced was blood. These receptor sequences come from a woman aged 45-59 years with Graves' ophthalmopathy.

Many counts were recorded for this clonotype. The chain couples TRBV28 to TRBJ1-4, with 8 positions matching TRBD1. Trimming at V came to 6 bases and at J to 4 bases, leaving 16 bases not matched to a gene. The V gene's germline CDR1 is MDHEN and CDR2 SYDVKM. The CDR3 is 18 residues long. This chain's CDR3 is CASRTRTGRFPDNEKLFF. In DNA, the CDR3 is TGTGCCAGCAGAACTCGGACAGGGCGGTTCCCTGATAATGAAAAACTGTTTTTT.

This clonotype was counted a few times. The chain carries TRBV10-3 and TRBJ2-3, with TRBD2 matching over 7 bases. This CDR3 contains 14 residues. CDR1 and CDR2 (germline): ENHRY, SYGVKD. V was pared by 8 bases and J by 2 bases, with 7 bases of the junction left unmatched. CDR3 bases: TGTGCCATCGGGTCTAGCGGTTCCACAGATACGCAGTATTTT. Protein: CAIGSSGSTDTQYF.

A word on this clonotype: This may come from a read error, since a much larger clone is one base off. The chain combines TRBV10-3 with TRBJ2-7, with 13 nucleotides matching TRBD2. This CDR3 region has 17 residues. CDR1 is ENHRY, CDR2 SYGVKD, per germline. Trimming at V came to 3 bases and at J to 7 bases, leaving 12 bases not matched to a gene. The CDR3, as DNA: TGTGCCATCAGTGATATGACTAGCGGGAGGCTCTCGGGGGAGCAGTACTTC. Translated: CAISDMTSGRLSGEQYF.

The rearrangement links TRBV10-3 to TRBJ2-2; a weak D match, TRBD2 (5 bases). Trimming took 2 bases from V and 0 from J, leaving 7 bases between them. The CDR3 loop spans 15 amino acids. CDR1 is ENHRY and CDR2 is SYGVKD in the germline V gene. The CDR3: CAISEAGTNTGELFF. Written as DNA, the CDR3 is TGTGCCATCAGTGAGGCCGGGACGAACACCGGGGAGCTGTTTTTT.

This clonotype has a handful of counts. CDR3 amino acids: CASSFGRGENTEAFF. CDR3 nucleotides: TGTGCCAGCAGCTTCGGCAGGGGGGAGAACACTGAAGCTTTCTTT. The V call is TRBV7-6, the J call TRBJ1-1, with 7 bases aligning to TRBD1. J lost 1 base, V lost 3 bases, and 5 bases had no gene match. The germline V gene encodes CDR1 SGHVS and CDR2 FNYEAQ. The CDR3 is 15 residues long.

This clonotype was picked up many times. The V gene is TRBV12-3 or TRBV12-4, the J gene TRBJ1-5; D is unclear. The length of the CDR3 is 15 residues. The germline V and J ends were trimmed by 2 bases and 0 bases, with 8 bases remaining between them. Here the CDR3 DNA reads TGTGCCAGCAGTTTAAGTTCACCTAGCAATCAGCCCCAGCATTTT. Translating gives CASSLSSPSNQPQHF.

About this clonotype: The final CDR3 position lacks the conserved phenylalanine or tryptophan, pointing to a likely read error. The gene calls are TRBV25-1 and TRBJ2-5; 8 nucleotides match TRBD1. This CDR3 is built from 14 residues. Germline CDR1 is MGHDK and CDR2 is SYGVNS. J gave up 0 bases and V 3 bases, and 0 bases lay outside the gene matches. CDR3 DNA sequence: TGTGCCAGCAGTGAGGACAGGGACCAAGAGACCCAGTACCTC. This encodes CASSEDRDQETQYL.

A few counts support this clonotype. J is TRBJ2-1 and V is TRBV14; 8 bases fit TRBD2. The CDR3 runs to 18 residues. The V segment lost 1 base and the J segment 0 bases; nucleotides outside the gene matches: 8. Germline V gives CDR1 SGHDN, CDR2 FVKESK. CDR3 protein: CASSQGGPGLGSYNEQFF. The CDR3 nucleotides read TGTGCCAGCAGCCAAGGCGGCCCGGGACTAGGCTCCTACAATGAGCAGTTCTTC. Combining the CDR3 with reference TRBV14 and TRBJ2-1 gives the whole variable domain EAGVTQFPSHSVIEKGQTVTLRCDPISGHDNLYWYRRVMGKEIKFLLHFVKESKQDESGMPNNRFLAERTGGTYSTLKVQPAELEDSGVYFCASSQGGPGLGSYNEQFFGPGTRLTVL.

This clonotype was found many times. This chain uses TRBV30 with TRBJ1-5; D not certain. V lost 0 bases, J lost 3 bases, and 6 bases lay in between. This CDR3 region has 13 residues. CDR1 is GTSNPN, CDR2 SVGIG, per germline (reference sequence). CDR3 bases: TGTGCCTGGAGTGTGGGTCCCAATCAGCCCCAGCATTTT. Translating it yields CAWSVGPNQPQHF. Variable domain in full (rest from reference TRBV30 and TRBJ1-5): SQTIHQWPATLVQPVGSPLSLECTVEGTSNPNLYWYRQAAGRGLQLLFYSVGIGQISSEVPQNLSASRPQDRQFILSSKKLLLSDSGFYLCAWSVGPNQPQHFGDGTRLSIL.

The sample holds a few counts of this clonotype. The rearrangement joins TRBV13 to TRBJ1-5, with D possibly being TRBD1 (6 bases). V lost 3 bases and J 2 bases, leaving 11 bases between the germline ends. CDR1 is PRHDT, CDR2 FYEKMQ, per germline (reference sequence). There are 15 residues in the CDR3. The CDR3 DNA follows: TGTGCCAGCAGCTTGGACAGTAATGGCAATCAGCCCCAGCATTTT. Its translation is CASSLDSNGNQPQHF. The entire variable domain, with the rest obtained from reference TRBV13 and TRBJ1-5, is as follows: AAGVIQSPRHLIKEKRETATLKCYPIPRHDTVYWYQQGPGQDPQFLISFYEKMQSDKGSIPDRFSAQQFSDYHSELNMSSLELGDSALYFCASSLDSNGNQPQHFGDGTRLSIL.

In its sample, this clonotype was seen many times. The V and J genes are TRBV6-1 and TRBJ2-5, with D perhaps TRBD2 (5 bases). Deletions cut 5 bases from V and 2 bases from J, with 12 bases between. Germline loops: CDR1 MNHNS, CDR2 SASEGT. The CDR3 is 14 residues long. The CDR3 region is CASSYTSWQETQYF. The DNA for the CDR3 is TGTGCCAGCAGTTATACTAGTTGGCAAGAGACCCAGTACTTC.

This clonotype was counted a few times. The rearrangement uses TRBV9 and TRBJ2-1, with no clear D. The germline V gene has CDR1 SGDLS and CDR2 YYNGEE. CDR3 size: 15 residues. Deletions cut 4 bases from V and 8 bases from J, with 19 bases between. The CDR3 spells CASSRRGAQADEQFF. The CDR3 nucleotides are TGTGCCAGCAGCCGCCGAGGTGCCCAGGCCGATGAGCAGTTCTTC.

In the case of this clonotype: Without the conserved terminal phenylalanine or tryptophan, this CDR3 likely stems from a read error. The chain couples TRBV27 to TRBJ1-5; D is unresolved. Per germline, CDR1 MNHEY and CDR2 SMNVEV (reference sequence). Deletions cut 0 bases from V and 6 bases from J, with 9 bases between. This CDR3 contains 14 residues. This CDR3 is CASSLSPDSQPQHL. The CDR3 DNA reads as TGTGCCAGCAGTTTATCCCCCGACTCTCAGCCCCAGCATTTA.

Concerning this clonotype: An end of the junction differs from the germline gene, which may be a read error. This chain connects TRBV15 to TRBJ2-5; 7 bases line up with TRBD1. The germline V gene has CDR1 LNHNV and CDR2 YYDKDF (reference sequence). This CDR3 is 13 amino acids long. The CDR3 sequence is CATSRDRVETQYF. CDR3 DNA sequence: TGTGCCACCAGCCGAGACAGGGTAGAGACCCAGTACTTC.

This clonotype appeared many times. The rearrangement links TRBV15 to TRBJ1-1, with a possible D match to TRBD1 (5 bases). V was cut by 0 bases and J by 4 bases, with 12 bases left in between. The CDR3 extends over 15 amino acids. CDR1 and CDR2 (germline): LNHNV, YYDKDF (reference sequence). CDR3 in DNA: TGTGCCACCAGCAGAGATCAGAGTGGGGCCACTGAAGCTTTCTTT. Amino acids: CATSRDQSGATEAFF.

There are a few counts of this clonotype. This chain links TRBV10-3 with TRBJ1-2, with TRBD1 as a possible D gene (5 bases). CDR1 and CDR2 (germline): ENHRY, SYGVKD. The CDR3 sequence is 13 residues long. Trimming pared 10 bases from V and 7 bases from J, leaving 19 bases between. CDR3 bases: TGTGCCACCGGGGAGGGGAGTCTGGGTGGCTACACCTTC. Protein: CATGEGSLGGYTF.

This clonotype appeared many times. The chain has TRBV7-8 and TRBJ2-3, with D possibly matching TRBD2 (5 bases). Germline assignment: CDR1 SGHVS and CDR2 FQNEAQ. V lost 6 bases to trimming and J lost 2 bases, with 18 bases between them. This CDR3 has 16 residues. CDR3 bases: TGTGCCAGCAGTTCGGACTCCAGAAGGTCCACAGATACGCAGTATTTT. Its protein is CASSSDSRRSTDTQYF. Full variable domain (outside the CDR3, taken from reference TRBV7-8 and TRBJ2-3): GAGVSQSPRYKVAKRGQDVALRCDPISGHVSLFWYQQALGQGPEFLTYFQNEAQLDKSGLPSDRFFAERPEGSVSTLKIQRTQQEDSAVYLCASSSDSRRSTDTQYFGPGTRLTVL.

This clonotype was detected many times. The chain carries TRBV20-1 and TRBJ2-3; D unresolved. The CDR3 runs 12 residues. In germline, CDR1 is DFQATT, CDR2 SNEGSKA (reference sequence). The V end lost 6 bases, the J end lost 0 bases, and 7 bases lay between the germline ends. The CDR3 bases are TGCAGTGCCGCAATTAGCACAGATACGCAGTATTTT. Translation gives CSAAISTDTQYF.

There are a few counts of this clonotype. The J gene is TRBJ2-5, the V gene TRBV3-1; 9 bases agree with TRBD2. Germline CDR1 reads LGHDT; CDR2 reads YNNKEL (reference sequence). Trimming removed 1 base from V and 5 bases from J; junction bases left unmatched: 8. CDR3 length equals 16 residues. CDR3 region: CASSQAGGRADETQYF. The CDR3 coding sequence is TGTGCCAGCAGCCAAGCCGGCGGGAGGGCCGACGAGACCCAGTACTTC.

This clonotype showed up many times. This chain uses TRBV20-1 with TRBJ2-2; D uncertain. The V and J ends lost 0 bases and 7 bases respectively, with 3 bases between them. The CDR3 consists of 11 residues. Germline V gives CDR1 DFQATT, CDR2 SNEGSKA (reference sequence). The CDR3 protein is CSAREVGELFF. CDR3 in DNA: TGCAGTGCTAGAGAAGTCGGGGAGCTGTTTTTT.

In nucleotides, the CDR3 is TGTGCCAGCAGGCTGGCTAGCGGGAGACAGTATTACTTC. As protein: CASRLASGRQYYF. This chain connects TRBV28 to TRBJ2-5; TRBD2 matches at 10 bases. This CDR3 has 13 amino acids. The germline V gene has CDR1 MDHEN and CDR2 SYDVKM. The V gene end was trimmed by 6 bases and the J gene end by 14 bases; junction bases not matched to a gene: 12. Based on the CDR3 plus reference TRBV28 and TRBJ2-5, the full variable domain is DVKVTQSSRYLVKRTGEKVFLECVQDMDHENMFWYRQDPGLGLRLIYFSYDVKMKEKGDIPEGYSVSREKKERFSLILESASTNQTSMYLCASRLASGRQYYFGPGTRLLVL.

This clonotype has ten or more counts. This chain links TRBV7-2 with TRBJ2-4; TRBD2 might be the D (6 bases). Germline V CDR1 and CDR2: SGHTA, FQGNSA. The CDR3 spans 16 residues. The V and J ends lost 1 base and 0 bases respectively, with 10 bases between them. CDR3 DNA sequence: TGTGCCAGCAGCTTAGGTAGCGGCCTAGCCAAAAACATTCAGTACTTC. This encodes CASSLGSGLAKNIQYF.

This clonotype was counted between two and nine times. The chain couples TRBV28 to TRBJ1-3; 7 bases fit TRBD1. Unmatched junction bases numbered 7, after V lost 7 bases and J lost 1 base. The length of the CDR3 is 15 residues. Germline V CDR1 and CDR2: MDHEN, SYDVKM. The CDR3 DNA sequence: TGTGCCAGCACCTACAGGGGTCAATCTGGAAACACCATATATTTT. This gives the protein CASTYRGQSGNTIYF.

The chain employs TRBV9 and TRBJ2-7, with 10 bases identical to TRBD2. This CDR3 comprises 16 residues. CDR1 is SGDLS and CDR2 is YYNGEE in the germline V gene. The V gene end was trimmed by 0 bases and the J gene end by 4 bases; junction bases not matched to a gene: 7. The CDR3 here is CASSVGLAGASYEQYF. CDR3 coding DNA: TGTGCCAGCAGCGTAGGGCTAGCGGGAGCAAGTTACGAGCAGTACTTC.

V gene TRBV19 combines with J gene TRBJ1-6; no clear D gene. CDR1 is LNHDA and CDR2 is SQIVND in the germline V gene (reference sequence). The CDR3 covers 16 residues. The ends were cut back, 7 bases at V and 5 bases at J, with 18 bases in the middle. Here the CDR3 DNA reads TGTGCCAGTACCGTGGGGATTTCTGAAAATAATTCACCCCTCCACTTT. This translates into CASTVGISENNSPLHF.

This clonotype was observed at least ten times. J is TRBJ2-3 and V is TRBV12-3 or TRBV12-4, with TRBD2 matching over 8 bases. The CDR3 sequence is 16 residues long. V gave up 4 bases and J gave up 3 bases; unmatched junction bases: 9. CDR3 sequence reads: CASSYQAGESTDTQYF. The CDR3 DNA reads as TGTGCCAGCAGTTACCAAGCGGGAGAATCGACAGATACGCAGTATTTT.

In its sample, this clonotype was seen many times. The chain combines TRBV28 with TRBJ2-5; D is ambiguous. Germline values: CDR1 MDHEN, CDR2 SYDVKM. The CDR3 spans 16 residues. V lost 6 bases, J lost 6 bases, and 23 bases lay in between. The CDR3 protein is CASSFTLGGESKTQYF. The DNA of the CDR3 is TGTGCCAGCAGCTTTACCCTGGGTGGTGAAAGTAAGACCCAGTACTTC. Combining the CDR3 with reference TRBV28 and TRBJ2-5 gives the whole variable domain DVKVTQSSRYLVKRTGEKVFLECVQDMDHENMFWYRQDPGLGLRLIYFSYDVKMKEKGDIPEGYSVSREKKERFSLILESASTNQTSMYLCASSFTLGGESKTQYFGPGTRLLVL.

Ten or more counts support this clonotype. The chain links TRBV7-8 to TRBJ1-1; D unclear. V was shortened by 5 bases and J by 0 bases, with 13 bases between the two germline ends. The germline V gene encodes CDR1 SGHVS and CDR2 FQNEAQ. The CDR3 runs to 15 residues. The CDR3 region is CASSPSARVNTEAFF. In nucleotides, the CDR3 is TGTGCCAGCAGCCCGTCCGCGAGGGTGAACACTGAAGCTTTCTTT.

V is TRBV10-3 and J is TRBJ1-5; D is unresolved. The length of the CDR3 is 16 residues. The V and J ends lost 3 bases and 0 bases respectively, with 12 bases between them. Germline values: CDR1 ENHRY, CDR2 SYGVKD. CDR3: CAISEFGVYSNQPQHF. The CDR3 bases are TGTGCCATCAGTGAATTCGGGGTGTATAGCAATCAGCCCCAGCATTTT.

This clonotype was counted between two and nine times. Written as DNA, the CDR3 is TGTGCCAGCAGCTTCAACCGGGGTCCCGGCTACACCTTC. Protein sequence: CASSFNRGPGYTF. V and J are TRBV7-9 and TRBJ1-2; unclear D gene. The CDR3 has 13 amino acids. Germline V CDR1 and CDR2: SEHNR, FQNEAQ (reference sequence). Deletions cut 3 bases from V and 8 bases from J, with 13 bases between.